Each of the 27 T cell receptor beta chains below was sequenced from the same sample in a study of monozygotic twins with cystic fibrosis (dated by TCRdb to the early 2020s). Library preparation was by the immunoSEQ multiplex PCR assay. TCRdb retrieved this table from immuneACCESS and kept in-frame rearrangements only. Not all clones are present; in checked studies, unresolved V genes account for under half, and no reason is known for the remainder. This sample has about 29,000 clones in its table, and approximately 86% of those were observed once. The ten largest clonotypes hold just under 0.9% of the sample. Source material: blood. These receptors all stem from a girl aged 2-10 years with cystic fibrosis.

The rearrangement joins TRBV7-3 to TRBJ1-1; the D is unclear. Looked up from germline, CDR1 is SGHTA and CDR2 is FQGTGA. Trimming shortened V by 1 base and J by 2 bases, and 5 bases separated the two germline ends. The CDR3 covers 13 residues. The CDR3 sequence: CASSLKRNTEAFF. The CDR3 DNA sequence: TGTGCCAGCAGCTTAAAAAGAAACACTGAAGCTTTCTTT. Variable domain in full (rest from reference TRBV7-3 and TRBJ1-1): GAGVSQTPSNKVTEKGKYVELRCDPISGHTALYWYRQSLGQGPEFLIYFQGTGAADDSGLPNDRFFAVRPEGSVSTLKIQRTERGDSAVYLCASSLKRNTEAFFGQGTRLTVV.

The gene calls are TRBV6-1 and TRBJ1-1; TRBD1 is a possible D gene (6 bases). The CDR3 runs to 14 residues. Looked up from germline, CDR1 is MNHNS and CDR2 is SASEGT. Deletions cut 6 bases from V and 7 bases from J, with 18 bases between. The CDR3 here is CASRNTQGSGEAFF. Here the CDR3 DNA reads TGTGCCAGCAGAAATACACAGGGATCCGGTGAAGCTTTCTTT.

V and J are TRBV27 and TRBJ2-1; 12 bases agree with TRBD1. The V gene end was trimmed by 5 bases and the J gene end by 8 bases; junction bases not matched to a gene: 4. The CDR3 runs to 14 residues. Germline loops: CDR1 MNHEY, CDR2 SMNVEV (reference sequence). CDR3 nucleotides: TGTGCCAGCAGTATAGGGACAGGGGGCGATGAGCAGTTCTTC. Translated: CASSIGTGGDEQFF.

The V call is TRBV19, the J call TRBJ1-4; no reliable D call. The V end was cut by 6 bases, the J end by 8 bases, with 22 bases between. CDR3 length: 16 residues. In germline, CDR1 is LNHDA, CDR2 SQIVND (reference sequence). The CDR3 region is CASSPLAQPGGEKLFF. CDR3 sequence (DNA): TGTGCCAGTAGCCCCTTGGCCCAGCCAGGAGGGGAAAAACTGTTTTTT.

The chain links TRBV11-2 to TRBJ2-1; perhaps TRBD2 as D (6 bases). Trimming cost V 4 bases and J 4 bases, with 11 bases left between them. Germline CDR1 SGHAT, CDR2 FQNNGV. CDR3 length: 14 residues. CDR3 coding DNA: TGTGCCAGCAGCTCAGGAGGGAAGTACAATGAGCAGTTCTTC. Translation: CASSSGGKYNEQFF.

The J gene is TRBJ2-2, the V gene TRBV5-1, with D uncertain. The CDR3 is 11 amino acids. Germline assignment: CDR1 SGHRS and CDR2 YFSETQ. Deletions cut 5 bases from V and 6 bases from J, with 5 bases between. CDR3 in DNA: TGCGCCAGCAGTTTGTCCGGGGAGCTGTTTTTT. This translates into CASSLSGELFF.

DNA for the CDR3: TGCAGTGCTATTTTGTACAATGAGCAGTTCTTC. Translation: CSAILYNEQFF. The chain has TRBV20-1 and TRBJ2-1; D not resolved. V gave up 4 bases and J gave up 4 bases, with 5 bases separating them. The CDR3 covers 11 residues. Germline CDR1 is DFQATT and CDR2 is SNEGSKA (reference sequence).

The rearrangement links TRBV7-8 to TRBJ1-2; 9 positions agree with TRBD1. V trimming: 2 bases; J trimming: 7 bases; junction bases outside the gene matches: 5. Germline V gene data show CDR1 as SGHVS and CDR2 as FQNEAQ. The CDR3 contains 14 residues. Here the CDR3 reads CASSLLQGAGGYTF. CDR3 nucleotides: TGTGCCAGCAGCTTACTACAGGGGGCCGGTGGCTACACCTTC.

This clone came up a few times. This chain connects TRBV2 to TRBJ1-1; the D gene is possibly TRBD1 (5 bases). CDR3 length: 12 residues. Trimming left V 11 bases short and J 1 base short, with 11 bases between. Germline CDR1 reads SNHLY; CDR2 reads FYNNEI. As DNA, the CDR3 is TGTGCCGGGGGTGCAGAGAACACTGAAGCTTTCTTT. Translation: CAGGAENTEAFF.

The chain carries TRBV28 and TRBJ1-6, with 7 nucleotides matching TRBD1. This CDR3 is built from 13 residues. The germline V gene has CDR1 MDHEN and CDR2 SYDVKM. Losses at the gene ends were 6 bases for V and 5 bases for J; bases not matched to a gene: 1. DNA of the CDR3: TGTGCCAGCAGGGGACAGAATAATTCACCCCTCCACTTT. This encodes CASRGQNNSPLHF.

This clone was detected a few times. The chain combines TRBV5-1 with TRBJ2-7, with a tentative D call TRBD1 (5 bases). The CDR3 spans 14 residues. Trimming removed 0 bases at V and 2 bases at J, with 9 bases between. Germline V gene sequence: CDR1 SGHRS, CDR2 YFSETQ. The CDR3 region is CASSLVSGTYEQYF. DNA for the CDR3: TGCGCCAGCAGCTTGGTGTCAGGGACCTACGAGCAGTACTTC.

This chain links TRBV15 with TRBJ1-2, with D possibly matching TRBD1 (5 bases). The V gene lost 5 bases and the J gene lost 2 bases, with 15 bases spanning the gap. The CDR3 totals 15 residues. Germline V gene data show CDR1 as LNHNV and CDR2 as YYDKDF (reference sequence). The CDR3 DNA reads as TGTGCCACCAGCTCCCCGTGGCAGGGCAACTATGGCTACACCTTC. Translated: CATSSPWQGNYGYTF. The variable domain in full, completed from reference TRBV15 and TRBJ1-2, reads DAMVIQNPRYQVTQFGKPVTLSCSQTLNHNVMYWYQQKSSQAPKLLFHYYDKDFNNEADTPDNFQSRRPNTSFCFLDIRSPGLGDTAMYLCATSSPWQGNYGYTFGSGTRLTVV.

The V and J genes are TRBV5-4 and TRBJ2-1, with 9 bases fitting TRBD2. Germline V gene sequence: CDR1 SGHNT, CDR2 YYREEE (reference sequence). This CDR3 is 15 amino acids long. V lost 4 bases to trimming and J lost 6 bases; unmatched junction nucleotides: 8. CDR3 nucleotides: TGTGCCAGCAGCAGTTCTAGCGGGACGTTCAATGAGCAGTTCTTC. The encoded protein is CASSSSSGTFNEQFF.

The gene calls are TRBV11-2 and TRBJ2-7; tentatively, D is TRBD1 or TRBD2 (5 bases each). The CDR3 runs 16 residues. Germline V lookup: CDR1 SGHAT, CDR2 FQNNGV. The V end was cut by 7 bases, the J end by 6 bases, with 25 bases between. The CDR3 is CASTAVGAPSSGEQYF. The CDR3, as DNA: TGTGCCAGCACCGCTGTAGGGGCTCCTTCAAGCGGCGAGCAGTACTTC.

V is TRBV7-8 and J is TRBJ2-7; D is perhaps TRBD2 (6 bases). V was trimmed by 2 bases and J by 7 bases, leaving 18 bases between them. The CDR3 loop spans 15 amino acids. Per the germline V gene, CDR1 is SGHVS and CDR2 is FQNEAQ. The chain's CDR3 is CASSLRLGPGGEQYF. CDR3 coding DNA: TGTGCCAGCAGCTTACGGCTCGGACCCGGGGGAGAGCAGTACTTC.

V is TRBV18 and J is TRBJ2-1, with 11 bases aligning to TRBD2. There are 15 residues in the CDR3. After removal of 3 bases from V and 5 bases from J, the junction contained 3 bases not matched to a gene. Germline V gene lookup returns CDR1 KGHSH and CDR2 LQKENI. The CDR3, as DNA: TGTGCCAGCTCACCGGGACTAGCGGCCCACAATGAGCAGTTCTTC. Its protein product is CASSPGLAAHNEQFF.

The CDR3 sequence: CASSEFYRGQNGYTF. CDR3 bases: TGTGCCAGCAGTGAATTCTACAGGGGGCAAAATGGCTACACCTTC. This chain joins TRBV6-1 and TRBJ1-2, with TRBD1 identical over 9 bases. The CDR3 is 15 amino acids. J lost 6 bases, V lost 2 bases, and 7 bases had no gene match. CDR1 and CDR2 (germline): MNHNS, SASEGT.

This clone was seen a few times. The chain uses TRBV2 and TRBJ1-2, with a tentative D call TRBD1 (5 bases). The CDR3 loop spans 12 amino acids. CDR1 is SNHLY, CDR2 FYNNEI, per germline. V dropped 9 bases and J dropped 6 bases, with 14 bases sitting between them. This chain's CDR3 is CARSFGTDGYTF. The CDR3 DNA sequence: TGTGCCAGAAGCTTCGGGACGGATGGCTACACCTTC.

The chain combines TRBV29-1 with TRBJ1-1, with D tentatively TRBD1 (5 bases). The ends were cut back, 7 bases at V and 0 bases at J, with 15 bases in the middle. Germline lookup yields CDR1 SQVTM and CDR2 ANQGSEA. The CDR3 runs 14 residues. CDR3 sequence (DNA): TGCAGCGCCCGACAGCAATCCATGAACACTGAAGCTTTCTTT. Residues: CSARQQSMNTEAFF.

V and J are TRBV6-5 and TRBJ1-5; a weak D match, TRBD1 (5 bases). Germline CDR1 MNHEY, CDR2 SVGAGI. V was clipped by 2 bases and J by 5 bases, with 10 bases between them. This CDR3 spans 14 amino acids. The CDR3 loop reads CASSYRVGDQPQHF. CDR3 DNA: TGTGCCAGCAGTTACCGGGTGGGGGATCAGCCCCAGCATTTT.

The J gene is TRBJ1-6, the V gene TRBV10-2; D call uncertain. The CDR3 is made up of 15 amino acids. Trimming took 0 bases from V and 5 from J, leaving 8 bases between them. The V gene's germline CDR1 is WSHSY and CDR2 SAAADI. CDR3 in DNA: TGCGCCAGCAGTGAGTCCCAAGGAAATAATTCACCCCTCCACTTT. This sequence encodes CASSESQGNNSPLHF.

The chain links TRBV5-1 to TRBJ1-1; D is perhaps TRBD1 (6 bases). The CDR3 is 13 residues long. Germline-derived CDR1 and CDR2 are SGHRS and YFSETQ. The germline V and J ends were trimmed by 4 bases and 1 base, with 8 bases remaining between them. CDR3 coding DNA: TGCGCCAGCAGCATGACAGGGAACACTGAAGCTTTCTTT. Translated: CASSMTGNTEAFF.

The chain has TRBV15 and TRBJ1-2; 9 nucleotides line up with TRBD1. The CDR3 totals 18 residues. In germline, CDR1 is LNHNV, CDR2 YYDKDF (reference sequence). Trimming took 0 bases from V and 4 from J; bases not matched to a gene: 12. In nucleotides, the CDR3 is TGTGCCACCAGCAGAGATAGTGGGACAGGGATATTGCGCTATGGCTACACCTTC. It yields the protein CATSRDSGTGILRYGYTF.

The J gene is TRBJ2-1, the V gene TRBV11-2; D is ambiguous. The CDR3 spans 12 residues. The V end was cut by 1 base, the J end by 7 bases, with 5 bases between. CDR1 and CDR2 from the germline V gene are SGHAT and FQNNGV. In DNA form, the CDR3 reads TGTGCCAGCAGCTTAGGGCTAAATGAGCAGTTCTTC. Translating gives CASSLGLNEQFF.

The gene calls are TRBV30 and TRBJ1-2; a weak D match, TRBD1 (5 bases). The CDR3 is 13 residues long. Germline assignment: CDR1 GTSNPN and CDR2 SVGIG (reference sequence). The V end lost 2 bases, the J end lost 7 bases, and 14 bases lay between the germline ends. This chain's CDR3 is CAWSPEGRSGYTF. In DNA, the CDR3 is TGTGCCTGGAGTCCCGAGGGGCGAAGTGGCTACACCTTC.

This clone was picked up a small number of times. V is TRBV7-3 and J is TRBJ1-6; 8 nucleotides match TRBD1. CDR3 length: 17 residues. V dropped 5 bases and J dropped 7; count of bases not matched to a gene: 13. Germline CDR1 reads SGHTA; CDR2 reads FQGTGA. CDR3 in amino acids: CASSNRTGISWNSPLHF. In DNA form, the CDR3 reads TGTGCCAGCAGCAATAGGACAGGGATAAGCTGGAATTCACCCCTCCACTTT.

A single count supports this clone. This rearrangement joins TRBV7-6 to TRBJ1-4; tentative D call: TRBD1 (6 bases). V was cut by 2 bases and J by 2 bases, with 12 bases left in between. The CDR3 extends over 16 amino acids. From germline, CDR1 is SGHVS and CDR2 FNYEAQ. The DNA for the CDR3 is TGTGCCAGCAGCTTATCCCCGGGGGCGACTAATGAAAAACTGTTTTTT. Protein: CASSLSPGATNEKLFF.